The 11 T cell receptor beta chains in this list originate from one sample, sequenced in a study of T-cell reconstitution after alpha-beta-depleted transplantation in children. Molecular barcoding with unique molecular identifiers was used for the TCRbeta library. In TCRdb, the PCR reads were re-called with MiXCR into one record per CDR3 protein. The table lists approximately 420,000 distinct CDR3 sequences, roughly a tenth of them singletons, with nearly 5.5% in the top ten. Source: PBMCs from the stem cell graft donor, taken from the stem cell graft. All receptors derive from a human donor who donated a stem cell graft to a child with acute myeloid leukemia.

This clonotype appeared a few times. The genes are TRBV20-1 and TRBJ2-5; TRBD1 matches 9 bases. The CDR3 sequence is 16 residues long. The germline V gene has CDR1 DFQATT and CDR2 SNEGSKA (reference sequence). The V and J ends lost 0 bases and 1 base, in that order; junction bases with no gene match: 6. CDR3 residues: CSARDLRGQGQETQYF. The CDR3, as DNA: TGCAGTGCTAGAGATCTAAGGGGACAGGGCCAAGAGACCCAGTACTTC.

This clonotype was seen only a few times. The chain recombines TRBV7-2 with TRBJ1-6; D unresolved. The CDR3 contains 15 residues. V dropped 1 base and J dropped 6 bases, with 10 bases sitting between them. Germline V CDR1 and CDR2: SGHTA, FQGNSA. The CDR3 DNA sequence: TGTGCCAGCAGCTTAGACGTGGAACGTAATTCACCCCTCCACTTT. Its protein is CASSLDVERNSPLHF.

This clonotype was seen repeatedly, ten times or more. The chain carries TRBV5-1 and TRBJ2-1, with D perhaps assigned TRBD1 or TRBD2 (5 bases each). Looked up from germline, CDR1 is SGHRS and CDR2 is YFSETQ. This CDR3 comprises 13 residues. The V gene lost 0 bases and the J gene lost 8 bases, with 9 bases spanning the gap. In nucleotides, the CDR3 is TGCGCCAGCAGCTTGGTTTTGGGGGATGAGCAGTTCTTC. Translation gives CASSLVLGDEQFF.

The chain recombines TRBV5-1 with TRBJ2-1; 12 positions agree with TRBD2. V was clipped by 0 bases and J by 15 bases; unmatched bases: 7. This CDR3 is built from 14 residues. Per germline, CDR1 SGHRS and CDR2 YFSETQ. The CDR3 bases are TGCGCCAGCAGCTTGGGACTAGCGGGGGACTGTAGGTTCTTC. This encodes CASSLGLAGDCRFF.

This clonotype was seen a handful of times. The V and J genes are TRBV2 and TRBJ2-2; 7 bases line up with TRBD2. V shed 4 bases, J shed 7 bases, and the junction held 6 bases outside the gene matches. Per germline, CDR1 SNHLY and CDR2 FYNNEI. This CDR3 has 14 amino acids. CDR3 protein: CASSVETSYGELFF. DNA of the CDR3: TGTGCCAGCAGTGTAGAGACTAGCTACGGGGAGCTGTTTTTT.

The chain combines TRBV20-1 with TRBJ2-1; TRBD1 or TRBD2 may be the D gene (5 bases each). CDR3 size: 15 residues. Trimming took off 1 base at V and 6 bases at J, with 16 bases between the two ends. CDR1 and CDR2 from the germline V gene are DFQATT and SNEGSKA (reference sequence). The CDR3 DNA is TGCAGTGCTAGAGGCCGGGACGCGAGCGTCAATGAGCAGTTCTTC. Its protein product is CSARGRDASVNEQFF.

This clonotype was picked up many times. CDR3 loop: CATGDRVETQYF. For the CDR3, the DNA is TGTGCCACCGGAGACAGGGTGGAGACCCAGTACTTC. The chain carries TRBV10-3 and TRBJ2-5; 7 nucleotides agree with TRBD1. The CDR3 is 12 residues long. Germline V gene sequence: CDR1 ENHRY, CDR2 SYGVKD. After removal of 10 bases from V and 5 bases from J, the junction contained 7 bases not matched to a gene.

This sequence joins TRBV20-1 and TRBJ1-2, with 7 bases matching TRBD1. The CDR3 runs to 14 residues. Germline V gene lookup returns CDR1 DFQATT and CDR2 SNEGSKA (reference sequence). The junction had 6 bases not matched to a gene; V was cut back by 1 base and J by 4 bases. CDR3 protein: CSARALRDSYGYTF. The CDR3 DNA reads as TGCAGTGCTAGAGCGCTGCGGGACAGCTATGGCTACACCTTC.

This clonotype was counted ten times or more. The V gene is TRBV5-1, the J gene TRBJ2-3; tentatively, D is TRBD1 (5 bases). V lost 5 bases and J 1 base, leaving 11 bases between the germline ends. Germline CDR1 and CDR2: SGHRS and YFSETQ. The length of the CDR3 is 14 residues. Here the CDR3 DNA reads TGCGCCAGCAGAGGGGTTTTTGGCACAGATACGCAGTATTTT. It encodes CASRGVFGTDTQYF.

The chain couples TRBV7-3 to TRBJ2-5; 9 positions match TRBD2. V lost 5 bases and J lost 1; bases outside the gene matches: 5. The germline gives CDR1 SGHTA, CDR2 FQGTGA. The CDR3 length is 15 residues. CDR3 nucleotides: TGTGCCAGCAGCAATATTAGCGGGGGCCAAGAGACCCAGTACTTC. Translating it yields CASSNISGGQETQYF.

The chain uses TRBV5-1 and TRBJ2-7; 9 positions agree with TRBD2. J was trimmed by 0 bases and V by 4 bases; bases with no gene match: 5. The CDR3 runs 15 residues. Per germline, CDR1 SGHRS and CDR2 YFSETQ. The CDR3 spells CASSRAGGSSYEQYF. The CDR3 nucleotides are TGCGCCAGCAGCAGAGCGGGGGGCAGCTCCTACGAGCAGTACTTC. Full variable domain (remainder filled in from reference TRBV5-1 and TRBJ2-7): KAGVTQTPRYLIKTRGQQVTLSCSPISGHRSVSWYQQTPGQGLQFLFEYFSETQRNKGNFPGRFSGRQFSNSRSEMNVSTLELGDSALYLCASSRAGGSSYEQYFGPGTRLTVT.